This T cell receptor (beta chain) is drawn from a study of beta chain features in type 1 diabetes. Reverse transcription of all isolated RNA meant that expressed TCRB transcripts were sequenced. Libraries were prepared by immunoSEQ multiplex PCR; TCRdb keeps only in-frame clonotypes and omits some of them. The profile shows more than 550,000 clones, more than 13% of them singletons. This clone was detected a few times. The target antigen is unknown. The germline V gene has CDR1 SGDLS and CDR2 YYNGEE. The CDR3 length is 15 residues. Germline trimming cut 2 bases from V and 8 bases from J; bases unmatched to any gene: 7. Study-wide findings and caveats: Among type 1 diabetes patients, VDJ junctions had fewer insertions and more deletions. Moderate but significant shortening of TCRB CDR3s was recorded in all four CD4+ subsets from Type 1 diabetes patients. High-TCR-expressing cells could be over-represented by cDNA sequencing.

The sample was naive CD4+ T cells from blood. V and J are TRBV9 and TRBJ2-1; TRBD2 aligns across 10 bases. This receptor was taken from a man between 18 and 29 years old with type 1 diabetes. The CDR3 here is CASSVKTLAGDEQFF. CDR3 sequence (DNA): TGTGCCAGCAGCGTCAAAACCCTAGCGGGAGATGAGCAGTTCTTC.